The 22 T cell receptor beta chains given below trace back to one sample, sequenced in a study of T cells in lung cancer brain metastases. The data were produced by immunoSEQ multiplex PCR, yet TCRdb's version contains in-frame clones alone and is incomplete. This sample has 4,800 or so clones; 70% to 90% occur once, and the top ten carry 2.4%. Sample: tumor tissue from the primary lung tumor. The receptors derive from a man aged 45-60 years with non-small cell lung cancer.

The rearrangement joins TRBV5-1 to TRBJ1-4; 11 bases are shared with TRBD1. V trimming: 4 bases; J trimming: 7 bases; junction bases outside the gene matches: 6. This CDR3 contains 15 residues. The germline V gene encodes CDR1 SGHRS and CDR2 YFSETQ. CDR3 in DNA: TGCGCCAGCAGCACGCGGACAGGGGGCGGTGAAAAACTGTTTTTT. It yields the protein CASSTRTGGGEKLFF.

This clone was detected once. V gene TRBV7-8 combines with J gene TRBJ1-6, with D possibly matching TRBD1 (6 bases). The CDR3 has 14 amino acids. V was trimmed by 1 base and J by 10 bases, leaving 11 bases between them. Germline-derived CDR1 and CDR2 are SGHVS and FQNEAQ. DNA of the CDR3: TGTGCCAGCAGCTTAGGGGGGCGCGGATCACCCCTCCACTTT. Its translation: CASSLGGRGSPLHF.

This chain uses TRBV12-5 with TRBJ2-1; 9 nucleotides match TRBD2. The CDR3 loop spans 16 amino acids. V lost 6 bases to trimming and J lost 11 bases; unmatched junction nucleotides: 17. The germline V gene encodes CDR1 LGHNT and CDR2 FRNRAP. CDR3 sequence: CASGPEAREGGGKQFF. CDR3 DNA: TGTGCTAGTGGCCCCGAGGCGCGGGAGGGGGGGGGTAAGCAGTTCTTC.

The chain combines TRBV5-4 with TRBJ2-3; maybe TRBD2 (6 bases). CDR3 size: 16 residues. Germline CDR1 and CDR2: SGHNT and YYREEE (reference sequence). Trimming removed 3 bases at V and 7 bases at J, with 21 bases between. In nucleotides, the CDR3 is TGTGCCAGCAGCTCGGATGAAGGGGTAGCGGTGAATACGCAGTATTTT. Amino acids: CASSSDEGVAVNTQYF.

V and J are TRBV6-5 and TRBJ1-5, with D unresolved. CDR3 length: 14 residues. Trimming removed 6 bases at V and 0 bases at J, with 9 bases between. Germline lookup yields CDR1 MNHEY and CDR2 SVGAGI. CDR3 coding DNA: TGTGCCAGCAGCGGGAGGAATAGCAATCAGCCCCAGCATTTT. This encodes CASSGRNSNQPQHF.

The chain links TRBV4-1 to TRBJ2-3; D not certain. The V end lost 0 bases, the J end lost 1 base, and 8 bases lay between the germline ends. The CDR3 runs 15 residues. Germline V gene sequence: CDR1 MGHRA, CDR2 YSYEKL. CDR3 sequence reads: CASSQERSGTDTQYF. In DNA form, the CDR3 reads TGCGCCAGCAGCCAAGAGAGGAGCGGCACAGATACGCAGTATTTT.

This sequence joins TRBV27 and TRBJ1-2, with D tentatively TRBD1 (6 bases). Looked up from germline, CDR1 is MNHEY and CDR2 is SMNVEV (reference sequence). V was shortened by 6 bases and J by 7 bases, with 15 bases between the two germline ends. The CDR3 runs to 13 residues. Written as DNA, the CDR3 is TGTGCCAGCAGGGCCCGGGGGGGCGGTGGCTACACCTTC. As protein: CASRARGGGGYTF.

The chain recombines TRBV5-1 with TRBJ2-7, with D unresolved. This CDR3 has 13 amino acids. CDR1 and CDR2 from the germline V gene are SGHRS and YFSETQ. V lost 0 bases and J 7 bases, leaving 11 bases between the germline ends. In DNA, the CDR3 is TGCGCCAGCAGCTTGGCCGGAACGCGTGAGCAGTACTTC. Translated, it gives CASSLAGTREQYF. Full variable domain (remainder filled in from reference TRBV5-1 and TRBJ2-7): KAGVTQTPRYLIKTRGQQVTLSCSPISGHRSVSWYQQTPGQGLQFLFEYFSETQRNKGNFPGRFSGRQFSNSRSEMNVSTLELGDSALYLCASSLAGTREQYFGPGTRLTVT.

Of note for this clone: Relative to the germline gene, one junction end is altered; a read error may explain this. V and J are TRBV7-6 and TRBJ2-7; D might be TRBD1 (5 bases). CDR3 size: 14 residues. CDR1 and CDR2 from the germline V gene are SGHVS and FNYEAQ. DNA of the CDR3: TGTACCAGCAACTTACAGGTATCCTCCTACGAGCAGTACTTC. As protein: CTSNLQVSSYEQYF.

J is TRBJ1-2 and V is TRBV11-2; D gene uncertain. Germline V gives CDR1 SGHAT, CDR2 FQNNGV. CDR3 length: 14 amino acids. Trimming shortened V by 0 bases and J by 4 bases, and 9 bases separated the two germline ends. CDR3 nucleotide sequence: TGTGCCAGCAGCTTAGACCCCGGGCCCTATGGCTACACCTTC. Translated, it gives CASSLDPGPYGYTF.

The chain employs TRBV6-5 and TRBJ1-1; TRBD1 is a possible D gene (5 bases). This CDR3 is built from 13 residues. The germline V and J ends were trimmed by 2 bases and 11 bases, with 15 bases remaining between them. Per germline, CDR1 MNHEY and CDR2 SVGAGI. CDR3 amino acids: CASSYGALRGAFF. The CDR3 nucleotides are TGTGCCAGCAGTTACGGGGCCCTCCGGGGGGCTTTCTTT.

CDR3 in DNA: TGCAGCGTTGGTCAGGGAGTCACAGATACGCAGTATTTT. Translation: CSVGQGVTDTQYF. J is TRBJ2-3 and V is TRBV29-1; TRBD1 or TRBD2 may be the D gene (5 bases each). The CDR3 is 13 residues long. Germline V gene data show CDR1 as SQVTM and CDR2 as ANQGSEA. The ends were cut back, 4 bases at V and 2 bases at J, with 10 bases in the middle.

V and J are TRBV30 and TRBJ1-5, with D uncertain. The CDR3 contains 13 residues. V lost 3 bases and J 0 bases, leaving 6 bases between the germline ends. The germline gives CDR1 GTSNPN, CDR2 SVGIG (reference sequence). This CDR3 reads CAWRGGSNQPQHF. The CDR3 DNA reads as TGTGCCTGGAGGGGTGGTAGCAATCAGCCCCAGCATTTT. The variable domain in full, completed from reference TRBV30 and TRBJ1-5, reads SQTIHQWPATLVQPVGSPLSLECTVEGTSNPNLYWYRQAAGRGLQLLFYSVGIGQISSEVPQNLSASRPQDRQFILSSKKLLLSDSGFYLCAWRGGSNQPQHFGDGTRLSIL.

The chain employs TRBV28 and TRBJ2-3; D gene unclear. CDR3 length: 13 residues. Trimming removed 6 bases at V and 0 bases at J, with 7 bases between. Germline values: CDR1 MDHEN, CDR2 SYDVKM. The CDR3 loop reads CASSLVSTDTQYF. The DNA for the CDR3 is TGTGCCAGCAGCCTAGTTAGCACAGATACGCAGTATTTT. Based on the CDR3 plus reference TRBV28 and TRBJ2-3, the full variable domain is DVKVTQSSRYLVKRTGEKVFLECVQDMDHENMFWYRQDPGLGLRLIYFSYDVKMKEKGDIPEGYSVSREKKERFSLILESASTNQTSMYLCASSLVSTDTQYFGPGTRLTVL.

The V gene is TRBV4-1, the J gene TRBJ1-1; 8 nucleotides match TRBD1. This CDR3 region has 16 residues. V lost 2 bases, J lost 4 bases, and 9 bases stayed unmatched. CDR1 MGHRA and CDR2 YSYEKL come from the germline V gene. CDR3 nucleotide sequence: TGCGCCAGCAGCCAATCCGCAGGGGGCTGGGCCACTGAAGCTTTCTTT. Residues: CASSQSAGGWATEAFF.

This clone was detected only a few times. The chain carries TRBV9 and TRBJ2-3; D unresolved. Germline V gives CDR1 SGDLS, CDR2 YYNGEE. V lost 3 bases, J lost 0 bases, and 8 bases lay in between. The CDR3 has 14 amino acids. CDR3: CASSEQASTDTQYF. Here the CDR3 DNA reads TGTGCCAGCAGCGAACAAGCTAGCACAGATACGCAGTATTTT.

The rearrangement joins TRBV28 to TRBJ2-7; 9 positions match TRBD1. Germline V gives CDR1 MDHEN, CDR2 SYDVKM. This CDR3 is 15 amino acids long. The V and J ends lost 2 bases and 2 bases, in that order; junction bases with no gene match: 4. CDR3 sequence (DNA): TGTGCCAGCAGTTTACCCGGGACAGGGACCTACGAGCAGTACTTC. It codes for CASSLPGTGTYEQYF.

Concerning this clone: Distinct nucleotide sequences in the sample also encode this CDR3. V usage is TRBV6-6 and J usage is TRBJ1-5, with D hard to call. The CDR3 contains 13 residues. CDR1 MNHNY and CDR2 SVGAGI come from the germline V gene (reference sequence). Trimming pared 5 bases from V and 4 bases from J, leaving 9 bases between. The CDR3 loop is CASSQVPNQPQHF. CDR3 coding DNA: TGTGCCAGCAGTCAAGTACCAAATCAGCCCCAGCATTTT.

The chain recombines TRBV27 with TRBJ1-1; no clear D gene. This CDR3 has 14 amino acids. V dropped 7 bases and J dropped 1 base, with 13 bases sitting between them. The germline V gene encodes CDR1 MNHEY and CDR2 SMNVEV (reference sequence). The CDR3 DNA follows: TGTGCCAGCAACTTTAGGGTCTCGAACACTGAAGCTTTCTTT. Translated, it gives CASNFRVSNTEAFF.

The chain is built from TRBV25-1 and TRBJ1-6, with 8 positions matching TRBD1. The CDR3 runs 12 residues. Germline CDR1 is MGHDK and CDR2 is SYGVNS. V was clipped by 6 bases and J by 15 bases; unmatched bases: 7. CDR3 amino acids: CASRQAGGYLHF. CDR3 nucleotides: TGTGCCAGCAGACAAGCAGGGGGCTACCTCCACTTT.

This clone appeared a few times. Other DNA sequences in the sample encode the same CDR3. V usage is TRBV6-1 and J usage is TRBJ2-3; D is perhaps TRBD1 (5 bases). The ends were cut back, 3 bases at V and 0 bases at J, with 10 bases in the middle. There are 15 residues in the CDR3. Germline lookup yields CDR1 MNHNS and CDR2 SASEGT. CDR3 loop: CASSDYSGSTDTQYF. The CDR3 coding sequence is TGTGCCAGCAGTGATTACTCAGGGAGCACAGATACGCAGTATTTT.

The chain uses TRBV2 and TRBJ1-2, with D possibly matching TRBD1 (5 bases). Trimming took off 7 bases at V and 8 bases at J, with 14 bases between the two ends. Germline CDR1 reads SNHLY; CDR2 reads FYNNEI. The CDR3 has 12 amino acids. The CDR3 sequence: CASNENRPGYTF. CDR3 bases: TGTGCCAGCAACGAAAACAGGCCCGGCTACACCTTC.